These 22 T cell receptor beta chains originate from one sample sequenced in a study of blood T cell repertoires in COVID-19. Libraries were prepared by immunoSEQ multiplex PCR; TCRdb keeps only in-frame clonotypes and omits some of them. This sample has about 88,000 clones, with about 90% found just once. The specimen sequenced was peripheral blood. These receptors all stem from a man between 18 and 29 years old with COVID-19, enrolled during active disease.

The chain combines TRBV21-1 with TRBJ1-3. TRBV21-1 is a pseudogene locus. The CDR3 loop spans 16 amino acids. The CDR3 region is CASSKTEDHSGNTIYF. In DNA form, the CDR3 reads TGTGCCAGCAGCAAGACCGAGGATCACTCTGGAAACACCATATATTTT.

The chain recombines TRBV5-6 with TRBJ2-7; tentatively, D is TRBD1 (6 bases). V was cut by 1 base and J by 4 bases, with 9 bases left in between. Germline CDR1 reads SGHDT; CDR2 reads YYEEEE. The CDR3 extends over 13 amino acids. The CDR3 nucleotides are TGTGCCAGCAGCTTGTCAGGGGTGTACGAGCAGTACTTC. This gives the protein CASSLSGVYEQYF.

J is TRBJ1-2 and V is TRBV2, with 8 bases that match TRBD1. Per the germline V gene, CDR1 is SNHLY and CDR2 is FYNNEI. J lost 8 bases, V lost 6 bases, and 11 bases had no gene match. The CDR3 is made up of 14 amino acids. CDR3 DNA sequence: TGTGCCAGCAGAGTTACAGGGGGGCAGAACGGCTACACCTTC. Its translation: CASRVTGGQNGYTF.

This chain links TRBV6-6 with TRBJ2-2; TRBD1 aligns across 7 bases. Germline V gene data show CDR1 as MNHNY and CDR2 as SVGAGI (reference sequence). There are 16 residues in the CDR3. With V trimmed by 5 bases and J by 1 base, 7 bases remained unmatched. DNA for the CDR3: TGTGCCAGCAGTCCCGAAGACAGGGTGAACACCGGGGAGCTGTTTTTT. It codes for CASSPEDRVNTGELFF.

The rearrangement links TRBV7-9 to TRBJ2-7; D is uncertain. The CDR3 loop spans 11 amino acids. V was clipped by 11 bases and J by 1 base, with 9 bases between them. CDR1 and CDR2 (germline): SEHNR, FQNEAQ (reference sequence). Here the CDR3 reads CAVKPSYEQYF. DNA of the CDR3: TGTGCCGTAAAGCCTTCCTACGAGCAGTACTTC.

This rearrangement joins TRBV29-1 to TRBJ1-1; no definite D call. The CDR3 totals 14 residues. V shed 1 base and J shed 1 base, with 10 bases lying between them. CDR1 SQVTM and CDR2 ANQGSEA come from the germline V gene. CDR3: CSVEVSHENTEAFF. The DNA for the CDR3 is TGCAGCGTTGAAGTATCACACGAGAACACTGAAGCTTTCTTT.

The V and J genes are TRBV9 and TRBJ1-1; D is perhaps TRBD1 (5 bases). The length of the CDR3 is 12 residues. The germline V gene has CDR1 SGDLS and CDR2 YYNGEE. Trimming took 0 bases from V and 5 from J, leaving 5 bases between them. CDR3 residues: CASSVGTTEAFF. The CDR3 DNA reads TGTGCCAGCAGCGTAGGGACAACTGAAGCTTTCTTT.

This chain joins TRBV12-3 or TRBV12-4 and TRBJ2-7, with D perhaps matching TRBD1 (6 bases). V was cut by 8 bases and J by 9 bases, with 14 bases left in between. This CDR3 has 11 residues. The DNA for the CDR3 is TGTGCCAGCGGGCACAGGGATCCGCAGTACTTC. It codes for CASGHRDPQYF.

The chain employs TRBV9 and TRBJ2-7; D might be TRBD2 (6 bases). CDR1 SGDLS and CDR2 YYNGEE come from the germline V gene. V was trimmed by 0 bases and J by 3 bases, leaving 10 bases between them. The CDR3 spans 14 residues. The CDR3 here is CASSVGGEIYEQYF. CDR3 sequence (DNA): TGTGCCAGCAGCGTAGGGGGGGAGATCTACGAGCAGTACTTC. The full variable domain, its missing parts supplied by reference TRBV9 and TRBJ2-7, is DSGVTQTPKHLITATGQRVTLRCSPRSGDLSVYWYQQSLDQGLQFLIQYYNGEERAKGNILERFSAQQFPDLHSELNLSSLELGDSALYFCASSVGGEIYEQYFGPGTRLTVT.

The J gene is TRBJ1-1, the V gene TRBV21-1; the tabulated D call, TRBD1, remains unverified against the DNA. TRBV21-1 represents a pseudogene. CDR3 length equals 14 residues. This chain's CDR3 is CASSWMGANTEAFF. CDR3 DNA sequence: TGTGCCAGCTCCTGGATGGGGGCGAACACTGAAGCTTTCTTT.

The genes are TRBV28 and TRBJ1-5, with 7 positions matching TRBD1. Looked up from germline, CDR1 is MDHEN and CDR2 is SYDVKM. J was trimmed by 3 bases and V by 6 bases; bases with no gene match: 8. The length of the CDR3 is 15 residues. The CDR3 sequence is CASRIRDSPNQPQHF. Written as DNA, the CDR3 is TGTGCCAGCAGGATCCGGGACAGCCCCAATCAGCCCCAGCATTTT.

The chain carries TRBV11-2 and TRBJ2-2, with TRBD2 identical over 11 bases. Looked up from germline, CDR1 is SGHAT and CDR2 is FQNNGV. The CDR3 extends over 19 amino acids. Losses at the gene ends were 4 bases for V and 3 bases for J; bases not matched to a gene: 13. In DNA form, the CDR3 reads TGTGCCAGCAGCTCCTCCCCCCCGACTAGCGGGAACTACACCGGGGAGCTGTTTTTT. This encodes CASSSSPPTSGNYTGELFF.

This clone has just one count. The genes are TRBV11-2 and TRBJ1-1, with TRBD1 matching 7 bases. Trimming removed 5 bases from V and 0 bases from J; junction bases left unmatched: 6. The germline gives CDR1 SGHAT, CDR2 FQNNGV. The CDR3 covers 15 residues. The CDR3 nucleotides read TGTGCCAGCAGCCCGACGACAGGGTTGAACACTGAAGCTTTCTTT. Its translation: CASSPTTGLNTEAFF.

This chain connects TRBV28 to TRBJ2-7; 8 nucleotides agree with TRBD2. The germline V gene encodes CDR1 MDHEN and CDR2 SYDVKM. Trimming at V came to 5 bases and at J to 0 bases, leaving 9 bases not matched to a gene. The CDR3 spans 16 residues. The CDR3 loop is CASSTPGGLRSYEQYF. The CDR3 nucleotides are TGTGCCAGCAGTACCCCGGGGGGGCTCCGCTCCTACGAGCAGTACTTC.

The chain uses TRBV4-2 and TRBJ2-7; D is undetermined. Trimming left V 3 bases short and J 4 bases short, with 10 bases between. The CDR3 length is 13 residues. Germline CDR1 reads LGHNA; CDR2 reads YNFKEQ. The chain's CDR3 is CASSQTWKYEQYF. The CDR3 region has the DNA TGTGCCAGCAGCCAGACTTGGAAGTACGAGCAGTACTTC.

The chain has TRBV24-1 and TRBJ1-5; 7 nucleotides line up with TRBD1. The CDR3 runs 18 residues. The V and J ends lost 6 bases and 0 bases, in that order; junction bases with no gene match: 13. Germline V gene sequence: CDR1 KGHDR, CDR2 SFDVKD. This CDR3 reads CATSPSQGGLDSNQPQHF. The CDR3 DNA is TGTGCCACCAGTCCCTCCCAGGGGGGCCTTGATAGCAATCAGCCCCAGCATTTT.

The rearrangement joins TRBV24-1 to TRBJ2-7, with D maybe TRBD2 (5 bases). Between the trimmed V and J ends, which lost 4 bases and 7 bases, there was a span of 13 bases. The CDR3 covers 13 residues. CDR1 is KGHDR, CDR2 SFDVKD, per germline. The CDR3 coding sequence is TGTGCCACCAGTGACCCCACTAGTCTAGAGCAGTACTTC. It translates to CATSDPTSLEQYF.

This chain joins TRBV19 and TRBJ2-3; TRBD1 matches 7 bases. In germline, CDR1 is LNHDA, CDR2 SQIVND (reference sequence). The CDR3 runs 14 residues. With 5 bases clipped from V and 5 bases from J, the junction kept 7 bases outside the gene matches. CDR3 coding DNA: TGTGCCAGTAGTTCCGGACAGGTAGGAGATACGCAGTATTTT. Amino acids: CASSSGQVGDTQYF.

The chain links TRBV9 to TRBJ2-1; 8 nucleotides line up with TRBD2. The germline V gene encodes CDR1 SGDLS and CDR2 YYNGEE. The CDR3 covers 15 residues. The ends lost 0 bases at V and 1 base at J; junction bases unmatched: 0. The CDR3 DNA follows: TGTGCCAGCAGCGTAGTAGCGGGGTCCTACAATGAGCAGTTCTTC. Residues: CASSVVAGSYNEQFF.

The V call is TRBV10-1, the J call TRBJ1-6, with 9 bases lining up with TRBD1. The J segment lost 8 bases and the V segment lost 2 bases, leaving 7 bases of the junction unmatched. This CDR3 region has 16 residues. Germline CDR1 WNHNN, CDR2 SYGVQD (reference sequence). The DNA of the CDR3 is TGCGCCAGCAGTGAGACAATTGACAGGGGGGATTCACCCCTCCACTTT. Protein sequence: CASSETIDRGDSPLHF.

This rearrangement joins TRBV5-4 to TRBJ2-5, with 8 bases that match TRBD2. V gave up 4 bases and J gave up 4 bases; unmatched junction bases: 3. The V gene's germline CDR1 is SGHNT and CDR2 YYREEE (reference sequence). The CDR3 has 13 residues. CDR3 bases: TGTGCCAGCAGCCCACGGGGGGGAGAGACCCAGTACTTC. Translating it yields CASSPRGGETQYF. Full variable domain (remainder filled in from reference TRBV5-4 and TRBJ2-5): ETGVTQSPTHLIKTRGQQVTLRCSSQSGHNTVSWYQQALGQGPQFIFQYYREEENGRGNFPPRFSGLQFPNYSSELNVNALELDDSALYLCASSPRGGETQYFGPGTRLLVL.

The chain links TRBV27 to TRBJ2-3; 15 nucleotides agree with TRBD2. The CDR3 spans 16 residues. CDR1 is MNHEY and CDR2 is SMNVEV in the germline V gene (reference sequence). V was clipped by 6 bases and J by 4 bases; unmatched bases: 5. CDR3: CASRRTSGREADTQYF. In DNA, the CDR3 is TGTGCCAGCAGACGGACTAGCGGGAGGGAGGCAGATACGCAGTATTTT.